This TCR beta chain is drawn from a study of cytomegalovirus exposure and HLA in healthy donors. Study summary: From HLA-typed donors, an early data release held around 85 million unique TCRs. Regarding the study as a whole: Later work found that TCR association rates differed between HLA loci; DRB1 had the most and HLA-C the fewest.

This clone appeared a few times. Its antigen remains unknown. PCR was performed using 60 Vbeta and 13 Jbeta primers. Clones were read by immunoSEQ multiplex PCR, and TCRdb kept only the in-frame ones, dropping some. The table records around 150,000 clones, 70% to 80% of them present only once. This CDR3 has 13 residues. Germline CDR1 and CDR2: SNHLY and FYNNEI. Trimming shortened V by 4 bases and J by 3 bases, and 7 bases separated the two germline ends. The chain uses TRBV2 and TRBJ2-1, with D tentatively TRBD2 (5 bases). The sequenced material came from PBMCs. This sequence originates from a man aged 25-45 years in good health and CMV-seropositive. The CDR3 nucleotides are TGTGCCAGCAGTGTAGAGGGCTACAATGAGCAGTTCTTC. Its translation is CASSVEGYNEQFF.